The entry below gives a single T cell receptor (beta chain) sequence along with its context. These data originate in a study of OX40 agonist ivuxolimab in advanced cancers. The wider study: Treatment received earlier with anti-PD-1, anti-PD-L1 or anti-CTLA-4 agents was allowed, and around 36% had some.

The CDR3 length is 15 residues. The J segment lost 1 base and the V segment lost 9 bases, leaving 4 bases of the junction unmatched. Germline CDR1 MNHEY, CDR2 SMNVEV (reference sequence). The table came from immunoSEQ multiplex PCR; TCRdb's copy has only in-frame clones and leaves some out. In the table there are tens of thousands of clones, around 77% of which are singletons. This TCR came from an adult with an advanced solid tumor such as melanoma, head and neck, liver or kidney cancer. Sequencing used CD4+ or CD8+ T cells sorted from blood, obtained in a trial of the OX40 agonist ivuxolimab. This chain links TRBV27 with TRBJ2-2; 11 bases map to TRBD2. The CDR3 DNA reads TGTGCCAGTGGGGGACTAGCGGTGAACACCGGGGAGCTGTTTTTT. It encodes CASGGLAVNTGELFF.